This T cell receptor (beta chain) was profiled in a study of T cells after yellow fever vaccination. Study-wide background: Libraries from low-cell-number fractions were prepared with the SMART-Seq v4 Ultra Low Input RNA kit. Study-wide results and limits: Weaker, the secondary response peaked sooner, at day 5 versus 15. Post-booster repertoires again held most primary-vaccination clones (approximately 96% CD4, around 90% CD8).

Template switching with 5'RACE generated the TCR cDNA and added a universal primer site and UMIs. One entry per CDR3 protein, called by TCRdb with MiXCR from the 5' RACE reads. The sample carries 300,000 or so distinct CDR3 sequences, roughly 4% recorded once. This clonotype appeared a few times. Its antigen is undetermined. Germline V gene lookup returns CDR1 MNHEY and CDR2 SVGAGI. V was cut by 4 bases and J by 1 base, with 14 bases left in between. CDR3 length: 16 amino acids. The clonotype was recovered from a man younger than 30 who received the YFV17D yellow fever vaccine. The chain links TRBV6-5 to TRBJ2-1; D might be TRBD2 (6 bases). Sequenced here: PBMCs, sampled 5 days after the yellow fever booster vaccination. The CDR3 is CASSSVAAGSYNEQFF. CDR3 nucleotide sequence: TGTGCCAGCAGTTCGGTCGCGGCGGGATCCTACAATGAGCAGTTCTTC.